Presented here are 26 T cell receptor beta chains from one specimen sequenced in a study of neoadjuvant nivolumab and ipilimumab in lung cancer. Here immunoSEQ multiplex PCR was the method, and the copy in TCRdb shows in-frame clones only, minus some. The table has approximately 19,000 clones, around 86% seen once. Sequencing used peripheral blood, obtained before neoadjuvant nivolumab, alone or with ipilimumab. The receptors were gathered from an adult with non-small cell lung cancer.

This sequence joins TRBV29-1 and TRBJ2-7, with 10 bases aligning to TRBD2. The CDR3 has 15 amino acids. Germline-derived CDR1 and CDR2 are SQVTM and ANQGSEA. The V segment lost 7 bases and the J segment 3 bases; nucleotides outside the gene matches: 12. CDR3: CSARGGTSGVYEQYF. CDR3 sequence (DNA): TGCAGCGCCCGGGGGGGCACTAGCGGGGTCTACGAGCAGTACTTC.

The chain carries TRBV9 and TRBJ1-4; D not certain. The V and J ends lost 7 bases and 8 bases respectively, with 12 bases between them. The germline gives CDR1 SGDLS, CDR2 YYNGEE. The CDR3 has 12 residues. The CDR3 loop reads CASAKVGEKLFF. For the CDR3, the DNA is TGTGCCAGCGCCAAAGTAGGGGAAAAACTGTTTTTT.

The rearrangement uses TRBV4-2 and TRBJ2-1; D not certain. The CDR3 spans 16 residues. Per germline, CDR1 LGHNA and CDR2 YNFKEQ. The V end lost 0 bases, the J end lost 4 bases, and 13 bases lay between the germline ends. CDR3 sequence (DNA): TGTGCCAGCAGCCAAGATCTTAGCATACGGTACAATGAGCAGTTCTTC. This gives the protein CASSQDLSIRYNEQFF.

The V call is TRBV5-5, the J call TRBJ2-2; the match to TRBD1 covers 8 bases. Germline CDR1 and CDR2: SGHKS and YYEKEE (reference sequence). The CDR3 runs 13 residues. V shed 0 bases, J shed 13 bases, and the junction held 5 bases outside the gene matches. The chain's CDR3 is CASSLGAGGGLFF. CDR3 bases: TGTGCCAGCAGCTTGGGAGCAGGGGGCGGGCTGTTTTTT.

This chain joins TRBV30 and TRBJ1-5, with 8 bases lining up with TRBD1. The ends lost 0 bases at V and 2 bases at J; junction bases unmatched: 3. Germline CDR1 and CDR2: GTSNPN and SVGIG (reference sequence). This CDR3 has 15 amino acids. The CDR3: CAWSVQGGGNQPQHF. The DNA of the CDR3 is TGTGCCTGGAGTGTACAGGGGGGGGGCAATCAGCCCCAGCATTTT.

The chain has TRBV5-4 and TRBJ2-7, with 11 positions matching TRBD1. This CDR3 region has 14 residues. V gave up 3 bases and J gave up 5 bases; unmatched junction bases: 4. In germline, CDR1 is SGHNT, CDR2 YYREEE (reference sequence). The CDR3 DNA sequence: TGTGCCAGCAGCTCCCGGGACAGGGGGAACGAGCAGTACTTC. Translation gives CASSSRDRGNEQYF.

The V gene is TRBV5-4, the J gene TRBJ2-1; 9 bases line up with TRBD2. This CDR3 has 16 amino acids. Trimming cost V 4 bases and J 4 bases; bases outside gene matches: 9. Germline-derived CDR1 and CDR2 are SGHNT and YYREEE (reference sequence). The CDR3 loop reads CASSQKLREGYNEQFF. As DNA, the CDR3 is TGTGCCAGCAGCCAGAAGCTGCGGGAGGGGTACAATGAGCAGTTCTTC.

The V gene is TRBV5-6, the J gene TRBJ2-3; unclear D gene. The germline V gene has CDR1 SGHDT and CDR2 YYEEEE. There are 15 residues in the CDR3. V was clipped by 3 bases and J by 0 bases, with 11 bases between them. In DNA form, the CDR3 reads TGTGCCAGCAGCTGGTGGGCAACTAGCACAGATACGCAGTATTTT. Its protein product is CASSWWATSTDTQYF.

The CDR3 DNA is TGTGCCAGCAGTTCAGGGATTAGGGATGGCTACACCTTC. This translates into CASSSGIRDGYTF. The rearrangement links TRBV9 to TRBJ1-2; tentative D call: TRBD1 (5 bases). The CDR3 is 13 residues long. Trimming shortened V by 5 bases and J by 6 bases, and 14 bases separated the two germline ends. Germline V gene sequence: CDR1 SGDLS, CDR2 YYNGEE. The variable domain in full, completed from reference TRBV9 and TRBJ1-2, reads DSGVTQTPKHLITATGQRVTLRCSPRSGDLSVYWYQQSLDQGLQFLIQYYNGEERAKGNILERFSAQQFPDLHSELNLSSLELGDSALYFCASSSGIRDGYTFGSGTRLTVV.

The V and J genes are TRBV27 and TRBJ2-7; D gene uncertain. V lost 5 bases and J lost 5, with 13 bases in between. The CDR3 spans 13 residues. The germline gives CDR1 MNHEY, CDR2 SMNVEV (reference sequence). The DNA for the CDR3 is TGTGCCAGCAGTCCCGTCATCCCCGACGAGCAGTACTTC. Its translation is CASSPVIPDEQYF.

Worth noting for this clone: Other DNA sequences from this sample encode an identical CDR3 as well. CDR3 sequence reads: CASSFSVNTEAFF. Here the CDR3 DNA reads TGTGCCAGCAGCTTTTCAGTCAACACTGAAGCTTTCTTT. The V gene is TRBV7-2, the J gene TRBJ1-1; D gene unclear. Germline V CDR1 and CDR2: SGHTA, FQGNSA. CDR3 size: 13 residues. V was clipped by 3 bases and J by 2 bases, with 7 bases between them.

The DNA of the CDR3 is TGTGCCTGGAGTCCCAGCCTGGCTGAAGCTTTCTTT. Translating it yields CAWSPSLAEAFF. The chain joins TRBV30 to TRBJ1-1; the D is unclear. The CDR3 loop spans 12 amino acids. CDR1 is GTSNPN, CDR2 SVGIG, per germline (reference sequence). Trimming took 2 bases from V and 6 from J, leaving 10 bases between them.

The chain recombines TRBV29-1 with TRBJ2-5; 8 bases are a match to TRBD1. This CDR3 region has 13 residues. The V gene's germline CDR1 is SQVTM and CDR2 ANQGSEA. The V gene end was trimmed by 7 bases and the J gene end by 2 bases; junction bases not matched to a gene: 6. CDR3 amino acids: CSAYRTGQETQYF. DNA for the CDR3: TGCAGCGCCTACCGGACAGGGCAAGAGACCCAGTACTTC.

The J gene is TRBJ1-1, the V gene TRBV30; D call uncertain. The CDR3 is made up of 14 amino acids. The germline V and J ends were trimmed by 0 bases and 2 bases, with 10 bases remaining between them. Germline CDR1 and CDR2: GTSNPN and SVGIG (reference sequence). The CDR3 DNA reads TGTGCCTGGAGTGTATCCGGGGTAAACACTGAAGCTTTCTTT. It codes for CAWSVSGVNTEAFF.

The CDR3 bases are TGTGCCAGCAGCTTCACGAGCGGGAGCTTTCGCTACACCTTC. Protein: CASSFTSGSFRYTF. The V gene is TRBV5-6, the J gene TRBJ1-2, with no clear D. The CDR3 length is 14 residues. The germline V and J ends were trimmed by 2 bases and 9 bases, with 17 bases remaining between them. Germline CDR1 and CDR2: SGHDT and YYEEEE.

The V call is TRBV18, the J call TRBJ2-3; 9 bases fit TRBD2. This CDR3 is built from 17 residues. V trimming: 3 bases; J trimming: 3 bases; junction bases outside the gene matches: 10. The germline V gene encodes CDR1 KGHSH and CDR2 LQKENI. This chain's CDR3 is CASSPIQLAGQTDTQYF. DNA for the CDR3: TGTGCCAGCTCACCCATTCAACTAGCGGGCCAAACAGATACGCAGTATTTT.

V and J are TRBV7-9 and TRBJ1-1, with 9 positions matching TRBD1. Germline assignment: CDR1 SEHNR and CDR2 FQNEAQ (reference sequence). The CDR3 contains 17 residues. The J segment lost 0 bases and the V segment lost 5 bases, leaving 10 bases of the junction unmatched. CDR3 sequence: CASSKGQGTIVNTEAFF. The CDR3, as DNA: TGTGCCAGCAGCAAGGGACAGGGAACGATCGTGAACACTGAAGCTTTCTTT.

The chain carries TRBV6-1 and TRBJ2-5; 11 bases fit TRBD2. Germline lookup yields CDR1 MNHNS and CDR2 SASEGT. The J segment lost 4 bases and the V segment lost 6 bases, leaving 4 bases of the junction unmatched. The CDR3 spans 14 residues. CDR3 protein: CASRTSGSGETQYF. The CDR3 DNA follows: TGTGCCAGCAGAACTAGCGGGAGTGGAGAGACCCAGTACTTC.

The rearrangement joins TRBV2 to TRBJ1-3, with D hard to call. The CDR3 covers 14 residues. Trimming pared 8 bases from V and 2 bases from J, leaving 13 bases between. CDR1 and CDR2 (germline): SNHLY, FYNNEI. CDR3 bases: TGTGCCAGCGAGGAGGCAGCCACTGGAAACACCATATATTTT. It codes for CASEEAATGNTIYF.

The V and J genes are TRBV5-1 and TRBJ1-3, with D tentatively TRBD1 (5 bases). The V and J ends lost 0 bases and 4 bases respectively, with 5 bases between them. Germline V gives CDR1 SGHRS, CDR2 YFSETQ. The CDR3 totals 13 residues. The CDR3: CASSLGQGNTIYF. CDR3 coding DNA: TGCGCCAGCAGCTTGGGACAGGGAAACACCATATATTTT. Using reference TRBV5-1 and TRBJ1-3 for the parts outside the CDR3, the full variable domain is KAGVTQTPRYLIKTRGQQVTLSCSPISGHRSVSWYQQTPGQGLQFLFEYFSETQRNKGNFPGRFSGRQFSNSRSEMNVSTLELGDSALYLCASSLGQGNTIYFGEGSWLTVV.

The chain recombines TRBV7-8 with TRBJ2-3; TRBD1 matches at 11 bases. The CDR3 runs to 14 residues. The germline V gene has CDR1 SGHVS and CDR2 FQNEAQ. V was clipped by 3 bases and J by 6 bases; unmatched bases: 2. Here the CDR3 DNA reads TGTGCCAGCAGCTTCCGGGACAGGGGGGATACGCAGTATTTT. Translation gives CASSFRDRGDTQYF.

The V call is TRBV7-9, the J call TRBJ1-4, with 8 bases matching TRBD1. The length of the CDR3 is 15 residues. V shed 5 bases, J shed 3 bases, and the junction held 5 bases outside the gene matches. In germline, CDR1 is SEHNR, CDR2 FQNEAQ (reference sequence). The CDR3 sequence is CASSRGQAPNEKLFF. The CDR3 DNA follows: TGTGCCAGCAGCCGGGGACAGGCCCCTAATGAAAAACTGTTTTTT.

The chain has TRBV18 and TRBJ2-2, with a possible D match to TRBD1 (6 bases). The V gene's germline CDR1 is KGHSH and CDR2 LQKENI. Trimming stripped 2 bases from V and 8 bases from J, with 9 bases between. This CDR3 is built from 13 residues. The CDR3 nucleotides are TGTGCCAGCTCACCAGCCAGGGGTGGGGAGCTGTTTTTT. Amino acid sequence: CASSPARGGELFF.

This chain uses TRBV6-5 with TRBJ2-2; no firm D call. The germline V and J ends were trimmed by 4 bases and 6 bases, with 6 bases remaining between them. The germline V gene has CDR1 MNHEY and CDR2 SVGAGI. This CDR3 has 12 residues. CDR3 DNA sequence: TGTGCCAGCAGTTTGGGTTCCGGGGAGCTGTTTTTT. Protein sequence: CASSLGSGELFF.

The genes are TRBV6-1 and TRBJ2-3, with TRBD1 matching over 9 bases. V shed 6 bases and J 5 bases; nucleotides not matched to a gene: 9. Germline CDR1 MNHNS, CDR2 SASEGT. There are 15 residues in the CDR3. CDR3 sequence (DNA): TGTGCCAGCAGGGCCTGGGACAGGGCGAAAGATACGCAGTATTTT. This gives the protein CASRAWDRAKDTQYF.

J is TRBJ2-3 and V is TRBV5-4; possibly TRBD1 or TRBD2 for D (5 bases each). Trimming cost V 0 bases and J 7 bases, with 12 bases left between them. Germline CDR1 SGHNT, CDR2 YYREEE (reference sequence). The CDR3 spans 14 residues. The CDR3, as DNA: TGTGCCAGCAGCTTGGGGGACCTGTCGAATACGCAGTATTTT. This translates into CASSLGDLSNTQYF.